The clone carrying this TCR beta chain was detected once. This specimen comes from a study of blood T cell repertoires in COVID-19. V lost 5 bases, J lost 4 bases, and 19 bases lay in between. The CDR3 is 16 residues long. Per the germline V gene, CDR1 is SEHNR and CDR2 is FQNEAQ (reference sequence). The repertoire was sequenced with immunoSEQ multiplex PCR; TCRdb's copy has only in-frame clones and lacks some. The profile shows some 350,000 clones, around 90% of them singletons. The sequenced sample was peripheral blood. The chain uses TRBV7-9 and TRBJ2-3; D perhaps matches TRBD2 (5 bases). The TCR sequence derives from a woman aged 18-29 years who had recovered from COVID-19. CDR3 region: CASSPSPRSGSDTQYF. CDR3 in DNA: TGTGCCAGCAGCCCAAGCCCCCGGTCGGGGTCAGATACGCAGTATTTT. The complete variable domain, with remaining parts taken from reference TRBV7-9 and TRBJ2-3, reads DTGVSQNPRHKITKRGQNVTFRCDPISEHNRLYWYRQTLGQGPEFLTYFQNEAQLEKSRLLSDRFSAERPKGSFSTLEIQRTEQGDSAMYLCASSPSPRSGSDTQYFGPGTRLTVL.